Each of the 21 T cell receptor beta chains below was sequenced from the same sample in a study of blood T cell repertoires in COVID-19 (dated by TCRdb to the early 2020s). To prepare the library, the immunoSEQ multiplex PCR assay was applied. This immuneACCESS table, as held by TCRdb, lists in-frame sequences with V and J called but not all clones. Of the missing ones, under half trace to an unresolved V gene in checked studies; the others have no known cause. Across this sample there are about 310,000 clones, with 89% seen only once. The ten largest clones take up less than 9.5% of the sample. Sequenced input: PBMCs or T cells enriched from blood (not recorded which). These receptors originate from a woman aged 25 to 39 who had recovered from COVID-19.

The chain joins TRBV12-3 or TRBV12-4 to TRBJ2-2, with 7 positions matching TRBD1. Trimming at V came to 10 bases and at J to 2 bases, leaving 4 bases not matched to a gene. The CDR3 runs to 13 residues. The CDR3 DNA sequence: TGTGCCACCAGGGACAGTAACACCGGGGAGCTGTTTTTT. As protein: CATRDSNTGELFF.

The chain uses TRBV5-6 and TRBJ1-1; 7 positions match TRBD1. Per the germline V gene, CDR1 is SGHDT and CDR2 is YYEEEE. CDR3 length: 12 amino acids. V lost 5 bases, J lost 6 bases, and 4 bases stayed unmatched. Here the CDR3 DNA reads TGTGCCAGCAGTTCGCAGGGGGCTGAAGCTTTCTTT. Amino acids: CASSSQGAEAFF.

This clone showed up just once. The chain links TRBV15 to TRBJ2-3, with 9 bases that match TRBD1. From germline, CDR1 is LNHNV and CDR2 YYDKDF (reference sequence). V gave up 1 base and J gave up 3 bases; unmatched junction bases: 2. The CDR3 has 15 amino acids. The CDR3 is CATSRVGQGTDTQYF. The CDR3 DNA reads TGTGCCACCAGCAGAGTAGGACAGGGGACAGATACGCAGTATTTT.

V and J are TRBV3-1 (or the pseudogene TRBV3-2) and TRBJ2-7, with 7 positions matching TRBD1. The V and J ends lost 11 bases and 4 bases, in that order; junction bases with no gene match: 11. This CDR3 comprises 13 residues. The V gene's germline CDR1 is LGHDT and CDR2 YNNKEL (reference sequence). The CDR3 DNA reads TGTGCCGCCCGGGACAGCAACCTGTACGAGCAGTACTTC. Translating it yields CAARDSNLYEQYF.

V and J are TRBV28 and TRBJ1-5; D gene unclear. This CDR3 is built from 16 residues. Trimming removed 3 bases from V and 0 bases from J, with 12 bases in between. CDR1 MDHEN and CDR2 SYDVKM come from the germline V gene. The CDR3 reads CASSFRISTSNQPQHF. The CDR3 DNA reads TGTGCCAGCAGTTTTCGTATATCTACTAGCAATCAGCCCCAGCATTTT.

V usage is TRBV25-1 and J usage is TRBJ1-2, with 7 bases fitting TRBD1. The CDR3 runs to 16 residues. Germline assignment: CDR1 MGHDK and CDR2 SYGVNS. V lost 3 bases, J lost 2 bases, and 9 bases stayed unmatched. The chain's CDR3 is CASSDPGQPDNYGYTF. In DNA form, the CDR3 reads TGTGCCAGCAGTGACCCGGGACAGCCTGACAACTATGGCTACACCTTC.

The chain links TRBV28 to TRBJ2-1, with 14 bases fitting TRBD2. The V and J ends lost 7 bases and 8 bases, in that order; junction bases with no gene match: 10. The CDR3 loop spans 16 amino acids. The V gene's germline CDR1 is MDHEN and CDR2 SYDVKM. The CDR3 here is CASTLLGTSGRDEQFF. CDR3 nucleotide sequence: TGTGCCAGCACCCTTCTGGGGACTAGCGGGAGAGATGAGCAGTTCTTC.

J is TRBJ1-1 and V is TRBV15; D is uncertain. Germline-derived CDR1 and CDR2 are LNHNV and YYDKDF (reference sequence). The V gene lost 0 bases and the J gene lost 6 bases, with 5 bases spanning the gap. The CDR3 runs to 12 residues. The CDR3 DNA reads TGTGCCACCAGCAGAGATCAGTCTGAAGCTTTCTTT. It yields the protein CATSRDQSEAFF.

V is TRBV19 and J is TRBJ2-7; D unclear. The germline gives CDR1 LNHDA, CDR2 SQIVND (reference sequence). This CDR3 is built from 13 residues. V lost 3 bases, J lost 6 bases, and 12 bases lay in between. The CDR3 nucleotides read TGTGCCAGTAGTATTGGTCCGTCGGTCGAGCAGTACTTC. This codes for CASSIGPSVEQYF.

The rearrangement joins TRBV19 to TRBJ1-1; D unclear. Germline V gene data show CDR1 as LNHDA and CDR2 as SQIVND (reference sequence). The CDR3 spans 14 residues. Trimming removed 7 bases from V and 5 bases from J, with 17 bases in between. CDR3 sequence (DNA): TGTGCCAGTAATCGGGATCCTGGTTTAACTGAAGCTTTCTTT. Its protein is CASNRDPGLTEAFF.

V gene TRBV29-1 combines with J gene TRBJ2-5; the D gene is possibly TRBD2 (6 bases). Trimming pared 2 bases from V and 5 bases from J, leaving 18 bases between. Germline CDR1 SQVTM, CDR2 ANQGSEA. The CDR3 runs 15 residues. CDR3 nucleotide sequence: TGCAGCGTTGAATTTCTTCGGGGAGGTAGGGAGACCCAGTACTTC. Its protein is CSVEFLRGGRETQYF.

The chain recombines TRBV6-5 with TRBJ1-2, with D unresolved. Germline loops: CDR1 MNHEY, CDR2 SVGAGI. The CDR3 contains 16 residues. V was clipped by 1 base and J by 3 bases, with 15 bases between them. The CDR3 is CASSYYEARGHYGYTF. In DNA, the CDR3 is TGTGCCAGCAGTTACTACGAGGCGCGGGGTCACTATGGCTACACCTTC.

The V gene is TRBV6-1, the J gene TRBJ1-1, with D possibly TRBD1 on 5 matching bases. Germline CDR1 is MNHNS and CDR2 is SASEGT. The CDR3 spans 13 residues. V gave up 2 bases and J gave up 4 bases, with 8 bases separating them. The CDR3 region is CASSEIRGTEAFF. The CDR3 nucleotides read TGTGCCAGCAGTGAAATTAGGGGCACTGAAGCTTTCTTT.

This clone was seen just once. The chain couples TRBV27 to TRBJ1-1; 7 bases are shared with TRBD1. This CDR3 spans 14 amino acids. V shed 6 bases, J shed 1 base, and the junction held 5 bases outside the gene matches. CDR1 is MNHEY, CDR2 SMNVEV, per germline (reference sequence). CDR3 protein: CASRTGTENTEAFF. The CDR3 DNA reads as TGTGCCAGCAGAACCGGGACAGAGAACACTGAAGCTTTCTTT.

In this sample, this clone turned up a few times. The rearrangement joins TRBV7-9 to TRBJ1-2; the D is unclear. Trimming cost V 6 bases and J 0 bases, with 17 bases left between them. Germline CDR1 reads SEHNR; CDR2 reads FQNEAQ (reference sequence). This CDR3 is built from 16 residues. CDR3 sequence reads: CASSHPGAASNYGYTF. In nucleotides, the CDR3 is TGTGCCAGCAGTCATCCCGGCGCGGCTTCTAACTATGGCTACACCTTC.

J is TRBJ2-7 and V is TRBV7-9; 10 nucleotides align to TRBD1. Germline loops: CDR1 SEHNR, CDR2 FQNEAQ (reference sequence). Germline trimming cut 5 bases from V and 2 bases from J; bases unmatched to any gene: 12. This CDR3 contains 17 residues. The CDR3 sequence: CASSNNPGTGDTYEQYF. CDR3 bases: TGTGCCAGCAGCAACAATCCCGGGACAGGGGATACCTACGAGCAGTACTTC.

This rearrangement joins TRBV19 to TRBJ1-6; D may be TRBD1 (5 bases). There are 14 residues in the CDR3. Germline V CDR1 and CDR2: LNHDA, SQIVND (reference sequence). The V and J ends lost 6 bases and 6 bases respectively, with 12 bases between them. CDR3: CASSPQGGNSPLHF. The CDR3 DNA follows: TGTGCCAGTAGCCCGCAGGGTGGTAATTCACCCCTCCACTTT. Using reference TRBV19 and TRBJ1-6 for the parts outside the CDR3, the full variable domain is DGGITQSPKYLFRKEGQNVTLSCEQNLNHDAMYWYRQDPGQGLRLIYYSQIVNDFQKGDIAEGYSVSREKKESFPLTVTSAQKNPTAFYLCASSPQGGNSPLHFGNGTRLTVT.

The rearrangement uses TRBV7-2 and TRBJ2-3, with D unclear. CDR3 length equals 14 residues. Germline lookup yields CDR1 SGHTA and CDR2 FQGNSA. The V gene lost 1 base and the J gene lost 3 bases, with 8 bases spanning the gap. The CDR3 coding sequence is TGTGCCAGCAGCTTAGTACAACTAACAGATACGCAGTATTTT. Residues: CASSLVQLTDTQYF.

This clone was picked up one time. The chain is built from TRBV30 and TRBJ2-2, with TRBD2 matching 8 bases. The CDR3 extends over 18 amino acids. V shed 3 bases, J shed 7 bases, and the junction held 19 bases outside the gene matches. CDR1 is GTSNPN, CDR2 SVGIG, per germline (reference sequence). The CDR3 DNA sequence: TGTGCCTGGAGGAGTACCCGGGCGGTAGCGGGAAGGGTCGGGGAGCTGTTTTTT. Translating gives CAWRSTRAVAGRVGELFF.

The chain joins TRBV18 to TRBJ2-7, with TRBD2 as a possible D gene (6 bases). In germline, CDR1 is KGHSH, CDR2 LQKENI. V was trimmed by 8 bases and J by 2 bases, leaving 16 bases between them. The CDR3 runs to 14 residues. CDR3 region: CASGPGTAAYEQYF. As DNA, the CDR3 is TGTGCCAGCGGACCCGGGACTGCAGCCTACGAGCAGTACTTC. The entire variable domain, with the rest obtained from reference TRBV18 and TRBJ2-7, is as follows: NAGVMQNPRHLVRRRGQEARLRCSPMKGHSHVYWYRQLPEEGLKFMVYLQKENIIDESGMPKERFSAEFPKEGPSILRIQQVVRGDSAAYFCASGPGTAAYEQYFGPGTRLTVT.

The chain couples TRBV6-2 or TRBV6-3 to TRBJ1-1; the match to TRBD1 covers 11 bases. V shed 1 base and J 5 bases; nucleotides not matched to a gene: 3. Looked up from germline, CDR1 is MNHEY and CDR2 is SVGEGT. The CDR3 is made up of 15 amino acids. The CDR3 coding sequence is TGTGCCAGCAGTTACTACGGGACAGGGGGTACTGAAGCTTTCTTT. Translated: CASSYYGTGGTEAFF.